The next 30 T cell receptor beta chains were all read from a single sample in a study of T cells after posttransplantation cyclophosphamide. Methotrexate plus calcineurin inhibitor accompanied controls' myeloablative marrow transplants; sampling was 1 year later. Sequenced by immunoSEQ multiplex PCR; TCRdb stores in-frame clones only, minus some. The table records over 20,000 clones, approximately 83% of them present only once. This sample comprised PBMCs, obtained about 360 days after allogeneic stem cell transplant with calcineurin inhibitor and methotrexate. These receptors came from a female patient in her thirties or forties who received an allogeneic stem cell transplant from an unrelated donor, was CMV-positive, and had acute and chronic GVHD. Some T cells may possibly be graft donor cells.

V and J are TRBV30 and TRBJ2-5; TRBD1 matches at 8 bases. After removal of 5 bases from V and 4 bases from J, the junction contained 6 bases not matched to a gene. The CDR3 runs 13 residues. Germline V gives CDR1 GTSNPN, CDR2 SVGIG (reference sequence). CDR3 sequence reads: CAWSGTGRETQYF. The CDR3 coding sequence is TGTGCCTGGTCCGGGACAGGTAGAGAGACCCAGTACTTC.

This chain connects TRBV11-1 to TRBJ2-7; perhaps TRBD1 as D (6 bases). Looked up from germline, CDR1 is SGHAT and CDR2 is FQDESV (reference sequence). V lost 6 bases to trimming and J lost 0 bases, with 15 bases between them. CDR3 size: 15 residues. In nucleotides, the CDR3 is TGTGCCAGCAGTCAGCGGACAGTGCTCTCCTACGAGCAGTACTTC. Protein sequence: CASSQRTVLSYEQYF. The full variable domain, with the rest looked up from reference TRBV11-1 and TRBJ2-7, is EAEVAQSPRYKITEKSQAVAFWCDPISGHATLYWYRQILGQGPELLVQFQDESVVDDSQLPKDRFSAERLKGVDSTLKIQPAELGDSAMYLCASSQRTVLSYEQYFGPGTRLTVT.

The chain employs TRBV6-5 and TRBJ2-2, with TRBD1 as a possible D gene (5 bases). The germline gives CDR1 MNHEY, CDR2 SVGAGI. The ends were cut back, 5 bases at V and 9 bases at J, with 16 bases in the middle. This CDR3 is 14 amino acids long. The CDR3 reads CASSVLVRGRELFF. The CDR3 DNA is TGTGCCAGCAGTGTCCTCGTTAGGGGCCGGGAGCTGTTTTTT.

The V and J genes are TRBV19 and TRBJ2-3, with 15 nucleotides matching TRBD2. Germline V CDR1 and CDR2: LNHDA, SQIVND (reference sequence). Trimming cost V 0 bases and J 2 bases; bases outside gene matches: 3. The length of the CDR3 is 18 residues. CDR3 DNA sequence: TGTGCCAGTAGTATAGATTGGACTAGCGGGAGGGTCACAGATACGCAGTATTTT. Its protein product is CASSIDWTSGRVTDTQYF.

This clone has just a few counts. The rearrangement links TRBV7-2 to TRBJ2-7, with a tentative D call TRBD1 (6 bases). V was trimmed by 4 bases and J by 7 bases, leaving 14 bases between them. CDR1 and CDR2 (germline): SGHTA, FQGNSA. The CDR3 spans 13 residues. For the CDR3, the DNA is TGTGCCAGCAGCTACGCCACAAGGGGGGAGCAGTACTTC. This sequence encodes CASSYATRGEQYF.

The V and J genes are TRBV6-5 and TRBJ1-2, with a weak D call TRBD1 (6 bases). Germline V CDR1 and CDR2: MNHEY, SVGAGI. V lost 2 bases, J lost 4 bases, and 8 bases lay in between. CDR3 size: 13 residues. Here the CDR3 reads CASSYPGAYGYTF. Here the CDR3 DNA reads TGTGCCAGCAGTTACCCAGGGGCCTATGGCTACACCTTC.

This chain connects TRBV5-5 to TRBJ1-2; 9 bases agree with TRBD1. Per the germline V gene, CDR1 is SGHKS and CDR2 is YYEKEE (reference sequence). The CDR3 totals 15 residues. The junction had 10 bases not matched to a gene; V was cut back by 5 bases and J by 5 bases. CDR3 in DNA: TGTGCCAGCAGACTTGAGGGACAGGGCGTTTATGGCTACACCTTC. It is translated as CASRLEGQGVYGYTF.

The chain joins TRBV29-1 to TRBJ1-2, with a weak D call TRBD1 (5 bases). Looked up from germline, CDR1 is SQVTM and CDR2 is ANQGSEA. The CDR3 covers 12 residues. Trimming cost V 6 bases and J 5 bases, with 13 bases left between them. This chain's CDR3 is CSVAGFLYGYTF. In DNA, the CDR3 is TGCAGCGTCGCAGGGTTCCTGTATGGCTACACCTTC. Looking up the rest from reference TRBV29-1 and TRBJ1-2 gives the full variable domain: SAVISQKPSRDICQRGTSLTIQCQVDSQVTMMFWYRQQPGQSLTLIATANQGSEATYESGFVIDKFPISRPNLTFSTLTVSNMSPEDSSIYLCSVAGFLYGYTFGSGTRLTVV.

This chain connects TRBV5-1 to TRBJ1-1; D is perhaps TRBD1 (5 bases). From germline, CDR1 is SGHRS and CDR2 YFSETQ. The length of the CDR3 is 14 residues. V was shortened by 4 bases and J by 3 bases, with 13 bases between the two germline ends. Here the CDR3 DNA reads TGCGCCAGCAGCGGTTGGGGGGGTGACACTGAAGCTTTCTTT. This codes for CASSGWGGDTEAFF.

V and J are TRBV2 and TRBJ2-2, with TRBD2 matching over 11 bases. Germline V gene lookup returns CDR1 SNHLY and CDR2 FYNNEI. The CDR3 loop spans 15 amino acids. Unmatched junction bases numbered 10, after V lost 2 bases and J lost 14 bases. The CDR3 sequence is CASSETGVAGGNLFF. CDR3 in DNA: TGTGCCAGCAGTGAAACCGGGGTAGCGGGGGGGAATCTGTTTTTT.

V is TRBV2 and J is TRBJ2-1, with 7 bases matching TRBD2. CDR3 length: 13 residues. Germline trimming cut 11 bases from V and 4 bases from J; bases unmatched to any gene: 8. Germline V lookup: CDR1 SNHLY, CDR2 FYNNEI. CDR3: CAGAQRDYNEQFF. The CDR3 nucleotides read TGTGCCGGCGCCCAGCGGGATTACAATGAGCAGTTCTTC.

V is TRBV18 and J is TRBJ1-2; 7 positions match TRBD1. With 2 bases clipped from V and 8 bases from J, the junction kept 8 bases outside the gene matches. CDR1 and CDR2 from the germline V gene are KGHSH and LQKENI. The length of the CDR3 is 14 residues. CDR3 sequence reads: CASSPSTGDKGYTF. CDR3 nucleotide sequence: TGTGCCAGCTCACCAAGTACAGGGGATAAGGGCTACACCTTC.

The chain employs TRBV7-2 and TRBJ2-5; 8 bases align to TRBD2. Germline V lookup: CDR1 SGHTA, CDR2 FQGNSA. V lost 8 bases, J lost 4 bases, and 15 bases stayed unmatched. This CDR3 is 16 amino acids long. The CDR3 loop is CASLQSSGRDGETQYF. As DNA, the CDR3 is TGTGCCAGCTTGCAGAGCAGCGGGAGAGATGGAGAGACCCAGTACTTC.

V gene TRBV11-2 combines with J gene TRBJ2-1; TRBD2 matches 8 bases. Per the germline V gene, CDR1 is SGHAT and CDR2 is FQNNGV. The junction had 3 bases not matched to a gene; V was cut back by 1 base and J by 7 bases. This CDR3 is 14 amino acids long. CDR3 protein: CASSLGGGGNEQFF. The CDR3 region has the DNA TGTGCCAGCAGCTTAGGAGGCGGGGGGAATGAGCAGTTCTTC.

This clone was counted a few times. The genes are TRBV19 and TRBJ1-5; 9 positions agree with TRBD1. Germline assignment: CDR1 LNHDA and CDR2 SQIVND (reference sequence). There are 15 residues in the CDR3. Trimming at V came to 3 bases and at J to 6 bases, leaving 6 bases not matched to a gene. The CDR3 DNA sequence: TGTGCCAGTAGTATTGCACAGGGGGCCTTTCAGCCCCAGCATTTT. It codes for CASSIAQGAFQPQHF. Full variable domain (rest looked up from reference TRBV19 and TRBJ1-5): DGGITQSPKYLFRKEGQNVTLSCEQNLNHDAMYWYRQDPGQGLRLIYYSQIVNDFQKGDIAEGYSVSREKKESFPLTVTSAQKNPTAFYLCASSIAQGAFQPQHFGDGTRLSIL.

The chain is built from TRBV5-1 and TRBJ2-7, with 9 bases identical to TRBD1. From germline, CDR1 is SGHRS and CDR2 YFSETQ. V was pared by 3 bases and J by 3 bases, with 4 bases of the junction left unmatched. This CDR3 is built from 14 residues. The CDR3 protein is CASSWGGQGYEQYF. The CDR3 DNA reads TGCGCCAGCAGCTGGGGGGGACAGGGCTACGAGCAGTACTTC. Based on the CDR3 plus reference TRBV5-1 and TRBJ2-7, the full variable domain is KAGVTQTPRYLIKTRGQQVTLSCSPISGHRSVSWYQQTPGQGLQFLFEYFSETQRNKGNFPGRFSGRQFSNSRSEMNVSTLELGDSALYLCASSWGGQGYEQYFGPGTRLTVT.

This chain links TRBV9 with TRBJ1-1; 9 bases match TRBD1. CDR1 and CDR2 (germline): SGDLS, YYNGEE. J lost 3 bases, V lost 5 bases, and 11 bases had no gene match. This CDR3 is 16 amino acids long. The CDR3 spells CASSEQGAAHYTEAFF. In nucleotides, the CDR3 is TGTGCCAGCAGTGAACAGGGGGCAGCCCATTACACTGAAGCTTTCTTT.

The V gene is TRBV27, the J gene TRBJ1-1; D gene unclear. Trimming removed 3 bases at V and 4 bases at J, with 12 bases between. CDR1 is MNHEY, CDR2 SMNVEV, per germline (reference sequence). CDR3 length equals 14 residues. The CDR3 spells CASSFFREGTEAFF. CDR3 nucleotide sequence: TGTGCCAGCAGTTTTTTCCGGGAGGGCACTGAAGCTTTCTTT.

The chain carries TRBV6-6 and TRBJ2-7; D is possibly TRBD1 (5 bases). Trimming left V 7 bases short and J 3 bases short, with 7 bases between. Germline lookup yields CDR1 MNHNY and CDR2 SVGAGI (reference sequence). CDR3 size: 11 residues. The CDR3 DNA follows: TGTGCCAGCACCCAGGGCTACGAGCAGTACTTC. It translates to CASTQGYEQYF.

In this sample, this clone turned up once. The V call is TRBV6-1, the J call TRBJ1-1; 10 nucleotides match TRBD1. The CDR3 has 15 residues. The ends lost 7 bases at V and 3 bases at J; junction bases unmatched: 8. CDR1 MNHNS and CDR2 SASEGT come from the germline V gene. For the CDR3, the DNA is TGTGCCAGCACGGGACAGGGGTTTGGGTACACTGAAGCTTTCTTT. Translated, it gives CASTGQGFGYTEAFF.

This chain links TRBV29-1 with TRBJ1-1, with D uncertain. This CDR3 is built from 14 residues. Deletions cut 5 bases from V and 0 bases from J, with 13 bases between. Per the germline V gene, CDR1 is SQVTM and CDR2 is ANQGSEA. This chain's CDR3 is CSVTPAGLNTEAFF. The CDR3 DNA reads as TGCAGCGTTACCCCGGCGGGGTTGAACACTGAAGCTTTCTTT.

This rearrangement joins TRBV28 to TRBJ1-5; possibly TRBD1 for D (5 bases). The CDR3 length is 16 residues. Germline loops: CDR1 MDHEN, CDR2 SYDVKM. Trimming removed 6 bases at V and 5 bases at J, with 20 bases between. This chain's CDR3 is CASSKGARGRYQPQHF. CDR3 DNA: TGTGCCAGCAGCAAGGGCGCAAGGGGCCGGTATCAGCCCCAGCATTTT.

This chain connects TRBV2 to TRBJ2-1; 7 bases match TRBD1. Germline CDR1 SNHLY, CDR2 FYNNEI. The CDR3 is made up of 13 amino acids. Germline trimming cut 8 bases from V and 8 bases from J; bases unmatched to any gene: 9. CDR3 loop: CASGQVLRHEQFF. CDR3 coding DNA: TGTGCCAGCGGACAGGTACTACGGCATGAGCAGTTCTTC.

The chain recombines TRBV9 with TRBJ2-7; weak D call: TRBD2 (6 bases). The germline V and J ends were trimmed by 0 bases and 0 bases, with 7 bases remaining between them. Germline CDR1 reads SGDLS; CDR2 reads YYNGEE. The CDR3 is 14 residues long. The CDR3: CASSVGGISYEQYF. The DNA of the CDR3 is TGTGCCAGCAGCGTAGGCGGGATCTCCTACGAGCAGTACTTC.

V is TRBV9 and J is TRBJ1-6; the D gene is possibly TRBD1 (5 bases). The ends were cut back, 2 bases at V and 7 bases at J, with 10 bases in the middle. The V gene's germline CDR1 is SGDLS and CDR2 YYNGEE. The CDR3 covers 14 residues. CDR3 amino acids: CASSVDIENSPLHF. The DNA for the CDR3 is TGTGCCAGCAGCGTGGACATAGAGAATTCACCCCTCCACTTT.

The V call is TRBV13, the J call TRBJ2-3, with a possible D match to TRBD2 (6 bases). CDR1 is PRHDT, CDR2 FYEKMQ, per germline (reference sequence). Trimming removed 10 bases at V and 4 bases at J, with 15 bases between. The length of the CDR3 is 13 residues. The CDR3 region has the DNA TGTGCCACCGGGGGAGTAGGTCCAGATACGCAGTATTTT. Protein: CATGGVGPDTQYF.

The chain recombines TRBV27 with TRBJ2-2; possibly TRBD1 for D (7 bases). The CDR3 spans 14 residues. CDR1 is MNHEY and CDR2 is SMNVEV in the germline V gene (reference sequence). V was pared by 7 bases and J by 5 bases, with 14 bases between. CDR3 sequence (DNA): TGTGCCAGCACCGCGGGACAGTTTACCGGGGAGCTGTTTTTT. Translating gives CASTAGQFTGELFF.

This CDR3 is CASSFYKKDEKLFF. The CDR3 region has the DNA TGTGCCAGCAGCTTCTATAAAAAAGATGAAAAACTGTTTTTT. This chain connects TRBV5-8 to TRBJ1-4, with D unclear. This CDR3 has 14 amino acids. V lost 2 bases, J lost 6 bases, and 11 bases lay in between. The V gene's germline CDR1 is SGHTS and CDR2 YDEGEE.

The CDR3, as DNA: TGTGCCAGCAGAGACAGGGTTGGGCATGAGCAGTTCTTC. Residues: CASRDRVGHEQFF. The chain is built from TRBV5-8 and TRBJ2-1, with TRBD1 matching 7 bases. V trimming: 5 bases; J trimming: 8 bases; junction bases outside the gene matches: 7. There are 13 residues in the CDR3. Germline V gene data show CDR1 as SGHTS and CDR2 as YDEGEE.

The chain couples TRBV9 to TRBJ2-2; D is undetermined. Germline V gives CDR1 SGDLS, CDR2 YYNGEE. V was trimmed by 5 bases and J by 5 bases, leaving 10 bases between them. CDR3 size: 13 residues. The CDR3 DNA is TGTGCCAGCAGTGTTTTCGTAACCGGGGAGCTGTTTTTT. It encodes CASSVFVTGELFF.